A single sample gave rise to the 8 T cell receptor beta chains below, sequenced in a study of PD-L1 blockade in urothelial cancer. Time point noted: pretreatment peripheral blood. Data came from immunoSEQ multiplex PCR; TCRdb stores just in-frame clones and leaves some out. The table lists 58,000 or so clones, about four fifths of them singletons. Sequences were derived from PBMCs, sampled around atezolizumab (anti-PD-L1) treatment. Receptors were obtained from a man aged 65 to 85 with urothelial cancer.

J is TRBJ2-2 and V is TRBV5-1; TRBD2 might be the D (7 bases). The V gene's germline CDR1 is SGHRS and CDR2 YFSETQ. The CDR3 contains 19 residues. V was clipped by 4 bases and J by 8 bases, with 30 bases between them. CDR3 DNA: TGCGCCAGCAGCCCCGGTGGGGGCTCCAGCGGGAACCCCATTGGGGAGCTGTTTTTT. Its translation: CASSPGGGSSGNPIGELFF. The variable domain in full, with the rest retrieved from reference TRBV5-1 and TRBJ2-2, is KAGVTQTPRYLIKTRGQQVTLSCSPISGHRSVSWYQQTPGQGLQFLFEYFSETQRNKGNFPGRFSGRQFSNSRSEMNVSTLELGDSALYLCASSPGGGSSGNPIGELFFGEGSRLTVL.

This sequence joins TRBV7-8 and TRBJ2-3; 9 bases align to TRBD2. Looked up from germline, CDR1 is SGHVS and CDR2 is FQNEAQ. The CDR3 is made up of 16 amino acids. Unmatched junction bases numbered 8, after V lost 2 bases and J lost 5 bases. The CDR3 DNA reads TGTGCCAGCAGCTTATTTGGCGGGAGGGCCGGAGATACGCAGTATTTT. As protein: CASSLFGGRAGDTQYF.

The chain couples TRBV6-1 to TRBJ1-1, with a possible D match to TRBD1 (5 bases). CDR3 length: 11 amino acids. Germline values: CDR1 MNHNS, CDR2 SASEGT. Between the trimmed V and J ends, which lost 7 bases and 5 bases, there was a span of 8 bases. The CDR3 nucleotides read TGTGCCAGCAACCAGGGAACTGAAGCTTTCTTT. As protein: CASNQGTEAFF.

This sequence joins TRBV6-1 and TRBJ1-4; weak D call: TRBD1 (6 bases). The CDR3 sequence is 16 residues long. Trimming took 4 bases from V and 8 from J, leaving 20 bases between them. Germline CDR1 and CDR2: MNHNS and SASEGT. The CDR3 sequence: CASSGFPRGGGEKLFF. The CDR3 nucleotides are TGTGCCAGCAGTGGATTTCCCAGGGGTGGTGGCGAAAAACTGTTTTTT.

Concerning this clone: This sample also contains other DNA sequences that code for the same CDR3. J is TRBJ2-1 and V is TRBV14, with D tentatively TRBD2 (5 bases). The V end was cut by 3 bases, the J end by 4 bases, with 10 bases between. Germline V gene data show CDR1 as SGHDN and CDR2 as FVKESK. The CDR3 is 14 residues long. This chain's CDR3 is CASSQASGYNEQFF. The CDR3 DNA reads as TGTGCCAGCAGCCAGGCCAGCGGATACAATGAGCAGTTCTTC.

The chain recombines TRBV7-9 with TRBJ2-3, with a tentative D call TRBD2 (7 bases). The V gene's germline CDR1 is SEHNR and CDR2 FQNEAQ (reference sequence). V dropped 5 bases and J dropped 5 bases, with 26 bases sitting between them. The CDR3 sequence is 18 residues long. Here the CDR3 DNA reads TGTGCCAGCAGCCCGGAGGGGGGGCTCCTCCGGTTTTTAGATACGCAGTATTTT. It is translated as CASSPEGGLLRFLDTQYF.

The V gene is TRBV10-3, the J gene TRBJ1-2; D is undetermined. Deletions cut 2 bases from V and 1 base from J, with 14 bases between. The CDR3 covers 16 residues. Germline V gives CDR1 ENHRY, CDR2 SYGVKD. DNA for the CDR3: TGTGCCATCAGTGAGGAATTGGGGAGGAATAACTATGGCTACACCTTC. Translating it yields CAISEELGRNNYGYTF.

This clone was picked up one time. V usage is TRBV9 and J usage is TRBJ2-3; tentative D call: TRBD2 (5 bases). This CDR3 has 14 amino acids. Germline V lookup: CDR1 SGDLS, CDR2 YYNGEE. V was clipped by 2 bases and J by 5 bases, with 12 bases between them. CDR3 sequence: CASSVGLEGDTQYF. The DNA of the CDR3 is TGTGCCAGCAGCGTGGGTCTAGAGGGAGATACGCAGTATTTT.